The next 6 T cell receptor beta chains were all read from a single sample in a study of blood T cell repertoires in COVID-19. Sequencing used immunoSEQ multiplex PCR; TCRdb keeps in-frame clones, though not all of them. There are roughly 97,000 clones in the sample; more than 75% occur only once, and roughly 6.6% lies in the top ten. The material sequenced was peripheral blood. All receptors come from a man between 65 and 85 years old with acute or convalescent COVID-19.

This chain links TRBV6-5 with TRBJ1-1, with TRBD1 matching over 7 bases. The CDR3 has 10 amino acids. Per the germline V gene, CDR1 is MNHEY and CDR2 is SVGAGI. With V trimmed by 10 bases and J by 6 bases, 2 bases remained unmatched. The CDR3 coding sequence is TGTGCCACCCAGGGGGCTGAAGCTTTCTTT. Its protein is CATQGAEAFF.

This chain uses TRBV11-2 with TRBJ2-5, with a weak D call TRBD2 (5 bases). Germline lookup yields CDR1 SGHAT and CDR2 FQNNGV. Trimming cost V 8 bases and J 2 bases, with 15 bases left between them. The CDR3 is made up of 14 amino acids. The CDR3 DNA reads TGTGCCAGCGCCATTTCGGCGGGTCAAGAGACCCAGTACTTC. Its protein product is CASAISAGQETQYF.

This clone has only a few counts. The V gene is TRBV5-1, the J gene TRBJ2-5, with 7 bases lining up with TRBD1. The V segment lost 2 bases and the J segment 5 bases; nucleotides outside the gene matches: 3. Germline V gene data show CDR1 as SGHRS and CDR2 as YFSETQ. The CDR3 spans 13 residues. In nucleotides, the CDR3 is TGCGCCAGCAGCTTCCAGGGGGACGAGACCCAGTACTTC. This codes for CASSFQGDETQYF.

The V and J genes are TRBV18 and TRBJ1-4; 7 bases agree with TRBD1. Germline V lookup: CDR1 KGHSH, CDR2 LQKENI. The CDR3 is made up of 14 amino acids. V shed 5 bases, J shed 4 bases, and the junction held 4 bases outside the gene matches. CDR3 amino acids: CASSSGQVNEKLFF. The CDR3 coding sequence is TGTGCCAGCTCATCCGGACAGGTTAATGAAAAACTGTTTTTT. Filled out from reference TRBV18 and TRBJ1-4, the complete variable domain reads NAGVMQNPRHLVRRRGQEARLRCSPMKGHSHVYWYRQLPEEGLKFMVYLQKENIIDESGMPKERFSAEFPKEGPSILRIQQVVRGDSAAYFCASSSGQVNEKLFFGSGTQLSVL.

In its sample, this clone was seen a few times. For the CDR3, the DNA is TGTGCCAGCAGTTCTGGGACTTATTTCTACGAGCAGTACTTC. Protein sequence: CASSSGTYFYEQYF. The rearrangement links TRBV28 to TRBJ2-7; the D gene is possibly TRBD2 (6 bases). The germline gives CDR1 MDHEN, CDR2 SYDVKM. This CDR3 is 14 amino acids long. Trimming took off 4 bases at V and 3 bases at J, with 13 bases between the two ends.

V gene TRBV27 combines with J gene TRBJ1-2; 8 bases align to TRBD1. This CDR3 has 13 residues. Per the germline V gene, CDR1 is MNHEY and CDR2 is SMNVEV (reference sequence). The V segment lost 5 bases and the J segment 8 bases; nucleotides outside the gene matches: 7. The CDR3 DNA follows: TGTGCCAGCAGTACCTGGACAGGGAACGGCTACACCTTC. Translated: CASSTWTGNGYTF.